This T cell receptor beta chain was identified in a study of control samples from healthy donors and cancer patients. CDR3 length: 13 amino acids. Germline-derived CDR1 and CDR2 are SGHTA and FQGTGA. V lost 4 bases and J 3 bases, leaving 9 bases between the germline ends. TCRdb's table, derived via immunoSEQ multiplex PCR, lists solely in-frame clones and lacks some. The sample lists fewer than 200,000 clones; 90% were seen once. Sequencing used blood. The clonotype comes from a woman between 50 and 59 years old in good health. This sequence joins TRBV7-3 and TRBJ1-1; D is undetermined. This chain's CDR3 is CASSSTVDTEAFF. CDR3 coding DNA: TGTGCCAGCAGCTCAACGGTTGACACTGAAGCTTTCTTT.